Many counts were recorded for the clone carrying this TCR beta chain. The antigen is undetermined. This record comes from a study of read filtering for tumor transcriptome and immune sequencing. This CDR3 comprises 16 residues. V was shortened by 0 bases and J by 5 bases, with 17 bases between the two germline ends. In germline, CDR1 is SGDLS, CDR2 YYNGEE. This library used roughly 400 ng RNA and molecular barcoded adaptors spanning alpha/delta and beta/gamma chains. MiXCR, applied by TCRdb to the reads, yields one record per CDR3 protein. Among 49,000 or so distinct CDR3 sequences listed, 9.5% to 15% were seen once. Whole-study findings and limits: Single-read clonotypes: 80% to 90% of IR-seq clonotypes (around 3.5% of reads), roughly 73% of RNA-seq clonotypes (nearly 45% of reads). This fraction held mixed bone marrow immune cells after CD138-negative sorting.

Sequenced material: a population of CD138-negative cells sorted from bone marrow. The rearrangement joins TRBV9 to TRBJ2-5; D possibly uses TRBD1 or TRBD2 (6 bases each). The source of this sequence is a donor older than 35 with multiple myeloma. CDR3 sequence (DNA): TGTGCCAGCAGCGTAGGGGGGGCTACCGGCTGGGAGACCCAGTACTTC. Translated: CASSVGGATGWETQYF.